This record concerns one T cell receptor beta chain sequence. Trimming stripped 2 bases from V and 0 bases from J, with 10 bases between. The germline CDR1 and CDR2 sequences are GTSNPN and SVGIG (reference sequence). CDR3 size: 14 residues. This record belongs to a study of cytomegalovirus exposure and HLA in healthy donors. The PCR had 60 Vbeta and 13 Jbeta primers. TCRdb keeps only in-frame clones here, not all; method: immunoSEQ multiplex PCR. This sample has roughly 100,000 clones, with roughly 71% found just once. The receptor was isolated from a woman aged 40 to 49 in good health and CMV-seronegative. Sequencing used PBMCs. This sequence joins TRBV30 and TRBJ1-2; no definite D call. Here the CDR3 reads CAWSLDRSNYGYTF. The DNA of the CDR3 is TGTGCCTGGAGTTTAGATCGATCTAACTATGGCTACACCTTC.